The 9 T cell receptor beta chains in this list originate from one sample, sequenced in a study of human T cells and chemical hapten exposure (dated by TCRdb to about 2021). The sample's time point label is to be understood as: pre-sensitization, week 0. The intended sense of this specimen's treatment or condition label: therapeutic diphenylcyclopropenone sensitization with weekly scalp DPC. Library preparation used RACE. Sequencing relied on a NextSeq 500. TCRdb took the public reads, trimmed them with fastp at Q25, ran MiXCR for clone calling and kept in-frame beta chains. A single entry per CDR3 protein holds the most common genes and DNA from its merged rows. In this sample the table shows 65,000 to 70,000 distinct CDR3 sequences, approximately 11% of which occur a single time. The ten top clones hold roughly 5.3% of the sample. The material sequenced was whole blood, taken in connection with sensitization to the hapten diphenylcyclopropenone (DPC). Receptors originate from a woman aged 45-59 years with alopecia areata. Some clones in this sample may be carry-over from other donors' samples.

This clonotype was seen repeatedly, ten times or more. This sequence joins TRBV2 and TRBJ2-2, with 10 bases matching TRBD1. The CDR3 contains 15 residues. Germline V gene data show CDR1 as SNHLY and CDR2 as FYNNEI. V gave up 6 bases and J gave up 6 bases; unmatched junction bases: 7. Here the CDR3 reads CASRAGQGNPGELFF. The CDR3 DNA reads TGTGCCAGCAGAGCGGGACAGGGGAATCCCGGGGAGCTGTTTTTT.

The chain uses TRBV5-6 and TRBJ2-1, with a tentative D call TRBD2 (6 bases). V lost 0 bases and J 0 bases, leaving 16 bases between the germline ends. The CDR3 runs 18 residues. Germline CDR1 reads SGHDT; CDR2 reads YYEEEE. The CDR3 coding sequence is TGTGCCAGCAGCTTGGGCGGAGTGGCGGGGCTCTCCTACAATGAGCAGTTCTTC. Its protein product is CASSLGGVAGLSYNEQFF.

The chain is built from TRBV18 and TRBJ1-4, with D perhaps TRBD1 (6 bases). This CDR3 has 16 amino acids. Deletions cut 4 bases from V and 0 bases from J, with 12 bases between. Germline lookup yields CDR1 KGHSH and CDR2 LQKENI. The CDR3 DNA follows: TGTGCCAGCTCACAAACACAGGGTACAACTAATGAAAAACTGTTTTTT. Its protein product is CASSQTQGTTNEKLFF.

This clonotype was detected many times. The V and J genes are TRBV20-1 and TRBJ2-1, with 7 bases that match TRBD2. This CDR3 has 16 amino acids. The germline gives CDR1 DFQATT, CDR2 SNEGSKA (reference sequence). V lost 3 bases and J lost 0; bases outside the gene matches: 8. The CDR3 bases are TGCAGTGCTAGGGTAGTGGGAGGGGACTCCTACAATGAGCAGTTCTTC. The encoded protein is CSARVVGGDSYNEQFF.

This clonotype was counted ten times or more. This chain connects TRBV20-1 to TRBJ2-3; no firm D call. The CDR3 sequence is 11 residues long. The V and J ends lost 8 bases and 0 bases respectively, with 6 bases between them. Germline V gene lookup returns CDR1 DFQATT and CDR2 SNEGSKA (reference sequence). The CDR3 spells CSLTSTDTQYF. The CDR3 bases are TGCAGTTTGACTAGCACAGATACGCAGTATTTT.

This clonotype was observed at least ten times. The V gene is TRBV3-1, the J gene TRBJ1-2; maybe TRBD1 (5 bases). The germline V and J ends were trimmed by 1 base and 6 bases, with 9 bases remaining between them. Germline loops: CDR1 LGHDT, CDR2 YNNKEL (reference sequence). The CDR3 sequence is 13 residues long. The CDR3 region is CASSQGRANGYTF. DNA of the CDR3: TGTGCCAGCAGCCAAGGCAGGGCTAATGGCTACACCTTC.

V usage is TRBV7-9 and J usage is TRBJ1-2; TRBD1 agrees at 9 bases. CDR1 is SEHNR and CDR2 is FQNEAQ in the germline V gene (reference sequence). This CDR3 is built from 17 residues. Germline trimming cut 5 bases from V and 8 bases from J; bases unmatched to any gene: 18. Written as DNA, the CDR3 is TGTGCCAGCAGCGACCCCCGGCAGAACAGGGGGCGCGGAGGCTACACCTTC. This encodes CASSDPRQNRGRGGYTF.

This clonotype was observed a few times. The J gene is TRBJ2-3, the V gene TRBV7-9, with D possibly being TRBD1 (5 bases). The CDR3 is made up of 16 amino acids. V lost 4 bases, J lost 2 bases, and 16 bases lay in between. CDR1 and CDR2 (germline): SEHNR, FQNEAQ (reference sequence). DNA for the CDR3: TGTGCCAGCAGCTCTCAGGGAAAAAAGGCCACAGATACGCAGTATTTT. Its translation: CASSSQGKKATDTQYF.

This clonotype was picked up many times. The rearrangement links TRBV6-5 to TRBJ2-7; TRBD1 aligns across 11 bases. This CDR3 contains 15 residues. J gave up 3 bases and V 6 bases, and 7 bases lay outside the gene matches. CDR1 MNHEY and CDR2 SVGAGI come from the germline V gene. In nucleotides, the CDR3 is TGTGCCAGCAGATCCGGACAGGGGGCTAACTACGAGCAGTACTTC. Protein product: CASRSGQGANYEQYF.